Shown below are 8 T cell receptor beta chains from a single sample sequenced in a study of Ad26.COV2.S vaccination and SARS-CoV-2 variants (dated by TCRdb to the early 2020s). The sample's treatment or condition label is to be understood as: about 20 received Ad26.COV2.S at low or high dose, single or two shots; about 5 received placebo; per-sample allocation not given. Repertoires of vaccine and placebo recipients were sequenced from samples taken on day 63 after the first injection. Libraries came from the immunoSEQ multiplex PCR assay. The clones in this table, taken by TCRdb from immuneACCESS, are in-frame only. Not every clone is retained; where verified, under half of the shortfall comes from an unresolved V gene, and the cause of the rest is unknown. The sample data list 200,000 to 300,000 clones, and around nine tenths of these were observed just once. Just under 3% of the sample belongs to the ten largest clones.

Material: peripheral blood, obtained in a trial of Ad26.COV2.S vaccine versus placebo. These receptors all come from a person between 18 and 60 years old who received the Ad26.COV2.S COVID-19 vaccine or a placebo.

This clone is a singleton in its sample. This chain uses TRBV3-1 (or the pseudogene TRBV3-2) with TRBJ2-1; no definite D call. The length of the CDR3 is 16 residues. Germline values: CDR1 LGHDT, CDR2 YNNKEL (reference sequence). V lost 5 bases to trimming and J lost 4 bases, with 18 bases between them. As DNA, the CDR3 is TGTGCCAGCAGCAGGTTTTTGAGTCCCTTATACAATGAGCAGTTCTTC. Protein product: CASSRFLSPLYNEQFF.

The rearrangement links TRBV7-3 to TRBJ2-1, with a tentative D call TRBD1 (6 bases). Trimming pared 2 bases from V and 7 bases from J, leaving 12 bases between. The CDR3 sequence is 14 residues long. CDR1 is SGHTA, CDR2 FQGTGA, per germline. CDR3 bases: TGTGCCAGCAGCTTAGCAGGGGACGTAAATGAGCAGTTCTTC. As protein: CASSLAGDVNEQFF.

The CDR3 region is CASSLASQGWKETQYF. CDR3 nucleotides: TGTGCCAGCAGCTTAGCGTCACAGGGGTGGAAAGAGACCCAGTACTTC. This chain links TRBV7-9 with TRBJ2-5; 7 nucleotides align to TRBD1. V lost 0 bases to trimming and J lost 3 bases; unmatched junction nucleotides: 7. This CDR3 region has 16 residues. The germline gives CDR1 SEHNR, CDR2 FQNEAQ (reference sequence).

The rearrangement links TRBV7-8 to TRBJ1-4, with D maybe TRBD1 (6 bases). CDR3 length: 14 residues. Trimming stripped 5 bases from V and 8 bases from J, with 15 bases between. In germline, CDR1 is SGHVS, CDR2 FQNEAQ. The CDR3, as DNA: TGTGCCAGCAGCCCCGAGGGGAGGGGGGAAAAACTGTTTTTT. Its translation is CASSPEGRGEKLFF.

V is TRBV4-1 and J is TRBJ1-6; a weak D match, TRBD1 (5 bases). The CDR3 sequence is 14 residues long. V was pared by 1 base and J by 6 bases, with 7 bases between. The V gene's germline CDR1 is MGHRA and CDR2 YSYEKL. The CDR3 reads CASSQVDSNSPLHF. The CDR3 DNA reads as TGCGCCAGCAGCCAAGTCGACAGTAATTCACCCCTCCACTTT.

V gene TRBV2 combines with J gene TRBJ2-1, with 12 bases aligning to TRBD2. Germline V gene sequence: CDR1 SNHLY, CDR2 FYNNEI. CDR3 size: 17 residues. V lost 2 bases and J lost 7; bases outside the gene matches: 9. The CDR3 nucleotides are TGTGCCAGCAGTGAAAGGCGGCTAGCGGGAGGGAGGAATGAGCAGTTCTTC. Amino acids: CASSERRLAGGRNEQFF. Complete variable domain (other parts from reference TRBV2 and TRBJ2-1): EPEVTQTPSHQVTQMGQEVILRCVPISNHLYFYWYRQILGQKVEFLVSFYNNEISEKSEIFDDQFSVERPDGSNFTLKIRSTKLEDSAMYFCASSERRLAGGRNEQFFGPGTRLTVL.

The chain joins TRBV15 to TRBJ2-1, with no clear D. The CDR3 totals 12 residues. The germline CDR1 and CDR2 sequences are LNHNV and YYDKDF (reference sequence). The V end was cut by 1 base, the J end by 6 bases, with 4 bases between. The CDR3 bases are TGTGCCACCAGCAGAGGTCCCAATGAGCAGTTCTTC. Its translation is CATSRGPNEQFF.

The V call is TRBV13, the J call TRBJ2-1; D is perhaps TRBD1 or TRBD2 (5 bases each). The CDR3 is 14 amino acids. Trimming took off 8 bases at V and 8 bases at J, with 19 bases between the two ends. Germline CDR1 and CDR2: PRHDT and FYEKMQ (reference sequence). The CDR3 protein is CASCRGNVGHEQFF. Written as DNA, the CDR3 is TGTGCCAGCTGCCGAGGGAATGTGGGACATGAGCAGTTCTTC. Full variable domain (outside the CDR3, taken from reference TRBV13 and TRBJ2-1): AAGVIQSPRHLIKEKRETATLKCYPIPRHDTVYWYQQGPGQDPQFLISFYEKMQSDKGSIPDRFSAQQFSDYHSELNMSSLELGDSALYFCASCRGNVGHEQFFGPGTRLTVL.